These 24 T cell receptor beta chains originate from one sample sequenced in a study of T cell changes during pregnancy in multiple sclerosis. The repertoire was sequenced with immunoSEQ multiplex PCR; TCRdb's copy has only in-frame clones and lacks some. The sample lists around 50,000 clones; around nine tenths were seen once. The specimen was CD4+ T cells from peripheral blood mononuclear cells, collected after pregnancy. All receptors derive from a female donor in good health, enrolled as a control in a pregnancy study.

V usage is TRBV5-1 and J usage is TRBJ1-5; possibly TRBD1 for D (5 bases). Germline V lookup: CDR1 SGHRS, CDR2 YFSETQ. CDR3 length: 16 residues. V shed 0 bases and J shed 2 bases, with 12 bases lying between them. CDR3 DNA sequence: TGCGCCAGCAGCTTGGGGGGCCTCCCGGGCAATCAGCCCCAGCATTTT. Its protein product is CASSLGGLPGNQPQHF.

As for this clone: Sequence at one end of the junction differs from germline and may be a read error. V gene TRBV7-7 combines with J gene TRBJ1-3; the D is unclear. CDR3 length equals 14 residues. Germline values: CDR1 SSHAT, CDR2 FNYEAQ (reference sequence). In DNA form, the CDR3 reads TGTGCTAGCAGCTTAGTACCCTGGAGTAGCACCATATATTTT. The encoded protein is CASSLVPWSSTIYF. Drawing the rest from reference TRBV7-7 and TRBJ1-3, the complete variable domain is GAGVSQSPRYKVTKRGQDVTLRCDPISSHATLYWYQQALGQGPEFLTYFNYEAQPDKSGLPSDRFSAERPEGSISTLTIQRTEQRDSAMYRCASSLVPWSSTIYFGEGSWLTVV.

The chain combines TRBV7-3 with TRBJ2-7; weak D call: TRBD2 (6 bases). The V gene's germline CDR1 is SGHTA and CDR2 FQGTGA. The germline V and J ends were trimmed by 2 bases and 2 bases, with 13 bases remaining between them. This CDR3 has 15 amino acids. The DNA of the CDR3 is TGTGCCAGCAGCTTAGGGCCCGGGAGTGCCTACGAGCAGTACTTC. It is translated as CASSLGPGSAYEQYF.

The rearrangement uses TRBV7-9 and TRBJ1-1, with no clear D. From germline, CDR1 is SEHNR and CDR2 FQNEAQ (reference sequence). The CDR3 is 12 residues long. Trimming stripped 3 bases from V and 11 bases from J, with 13 bases between. CDR3 amino acids: CASSLRGNWAFF. The CDR3 nucleotides read TGTGCCAGCAGCTTGCGGGGTAATTGGGCTTTCTTT.

The chain carries TRBV5-6 and TRBJ1-4; D unresolved. The CDR3 totals 12 residues. The germline V gene encodes CDR1 SGHDT and CDR2 YYEEEE. V was pared by 2 bases and J by 6 bases, with 5 bases between. The CDR3 region has the DNA TGTGCCAGCAGCTTCGGGGATGAAAAACTGTTTTTT. Translating it yields CASSFGDEKLFF.

The chain couples TRBV7-2 to TRBJ2-1, with D unclear. The CDR3 has 14 residues. Trimming took 6 bases from V and 6 from J, leaving 15 bases between them. The germline gives CDR1 SGHTA, CDR2 FQGNSA. In DNA form, the CDR3 reads TGTGCCAGCAGTCTCAACCCGCCGGGCAATGAGCAGTTCTTC. This codes for CASSLNPPGNEQFF.

The chain couples TRBV4-1 to TRBJ2-7; 12 bases line up with TRBD2. From germline, CDR1 is MGHRA and CDR2 YSYEKL. The J segment lost 0 bases and the V segment lost 3 bases, leaving 9 bases of the junction unmatched. CDR3 size: 18 residues. The CDR3 region is CASSQRTSGAPSSYEQYF. The CDR3 DNA follows: TGCGCCAGCAGCCAGAGGACTAGCGGGGCTCCAAGCTCCTACGAGCAGTACTTC.

The J gene is TRBJ2-3, the V gene TRBV5-1; no clear D. This CDR3 contains 15 residues. Trimming took 1 base from V and 0 from J, leaving 9 bases between them. Germline V gene lookup returns CDR1 SGHRS and CDR2 YFSETQ. CDR3 sequence reads: CASSLMAASTDTQYF. The CDR3 nucleotides are TGCGCCAGCAGCTTGATGGCGGCTAGCACAGATACGCAGTATTTT.

In this sample, this clone turned up once. This sample includes further DNA sequences coding for the same CDR3. The chain carries TRBV4-2 and TRBJ1-2; D unclear. The V gene's germline CDR1 is LGHNA and CDR2 YNFKEQ. CDR3 size: 14 residues. Deletions cut 0 bases from V and 4 bases from J, with 9 bases between. CDR3 sequence: CASSQDRGGYGYTF. CDR3 in DNA: TGTGCCAGCAGCCAAGATCGGGGTGGCTATGGCTACACCTTC.

This chain joins TRBV6-1 and TRBJ2-2; D unclear. Germline V lookup: CDR1 MNHNS, CDR2 SASEGT. V was clipped by 2 bases and J by 2 bases, with 9 bases between them. The CDR3 has 15 amino acids. CDR3 amino acids: CASSEKQYNTGELFF. The CDR3, as DNA: TGTGCCAGCAGTGAAAAACAGTATAACACCGGGGAGCTGTTTTTT.

V is TRBV5-1 and J is TRBJ2-3, with D perhaps TRBD2 (6 bases). The CDR3 is made up of 14 amino acids. Germline loops: CDR1 SGHRS, CDR2 YFSETQ. The germline V and J ends were trimmed by 3 bases and 3 bases, with 11 bases remaining between them. The DNA for the CDR3 is TGCGCCAGCAGCTCCAGACTAGAGACAGATACGCAGTATTTT. Protein: CASSSRLETDTQYF.

V usage is TRBV7-6 and J usage is TRBJ2-3; 8 bases agree with TRBD2. After removal of 0 bases from V and 5 bases from J, the junction contained 10 bases not matched to a gene. CDR1 SGHVS and CDR2 FNYEAQ come from the germline V gene. The CDR3 totals 17 residues. The CDR3 coding sequence is TGTGCCAGCAGCTTAGCGGTGGCAGCGGGAGCTTTAGATACGCAGTATTTT. It specifies CASSLAVAAGALDTQYF. Variable domain in full (rest from reference TRBV7-6 and TRBJ2-3): GAGVSQSPRYKVTKRGQDVALRCDPISGHVSLYWYRQALGQGPEFLTYFNYEAQQDKSGLPNDRFSAERPEGSISTLTIQRTEQRDSAMYRCASSLAVAAGALDTQYFGPGTRLTVL.

This chain links TRBV11-2 with TRBJ2-2; D may be TRBD1 (6 bases). Germline CDR1 SGHAT, CDR2 FQNNGV. Deletions cut 2 bases from V and 4 bases from J, with 11 bases between. The CDR3 runs 15 residues. Here the CDR3 DNA reads TGTGCCAGCAGCTTAATACAGGGTGGCACCGGGGAGCTGTTTTTT. This codes for CASSLIQGGTGELFF.

This clone was observed a single time. The chain combines TRBV5-1 with TRBJ2-1, with 10 bases matching TRBD2. Germline V gives CDR1 SGHRS, CDR2 YFSETQ. This CDR3 has 15 amino acids. The V segment lost 2 bases and the J segment 8 bases; nucleotides outside the gene matches: 7. The CDR3 is CASSLAGGIAYEQFF. In DNA form, the CDR3 reads TGCGCCAGCAGCTTAGCGGGGGGGATTGCCTATGAGCAGTTCTTC.

The V gene is TRBV6-1, the J gene TRBJ1-5; unclear D gene. Per germline, CDR1 MNHNS and CDR2 SASEGT. This CDR3 has 13 amino acids. The germline V and J ends were trimmed by 2 bases and 7 bases, with 9 bases remaining between them. The chain's CDR3 is CASSEISRQPQHF. The CDR3 region has the DNA TGTGCCAGCAGTGAAATATCTAGACAGCCCCAGCATTTT.

V is TRBV29-1 and J is TRBJ1-1; no definite D call. Trimming removed 8 bases at V and 4 bases at J, with 17 bases between. Germline V lookup: CDR1 SQVTM, CDR2 ANQGSEA. This CDR3 contains 13 residues. CDR3 region: CSSLSLGGTEAFF. DNA of the CDR3: TGCAGCTCGTTGAGCCTCGGTGGCACTGAAGCTTTCTTT.

This chain links TRBV19 with TRBJ2-1, with D possibly matching TRBD1 (5 bases). Trimming took off 3 bases at V and 10 bases at J, with 13 bases between the two ends. Germline lookup yields CDR1 LNHDA and CDR2 SQIVND (reference sequence). The CDR3 has 13 amino acids. The CDR3 DNA follows: TGTGCCAGTAGTATTCGTCGGCAGGGAGAGCAGTTCTTC. As protein: CASSIRRQGEQFF.

The J gene is TRBJ2-4, the V gene TRBV6-1, with 11 bases fitting TRBD2. Germline V gives CDR1 MNHNS, CDR2 SASEGT. The CDR3 runs to 17 residues. The V segment lost 4 bases and the J segment 3 bases; nucleotides outside the gene matches: 8. Written as DNA, the CDR3 is TGTGCCAGCAGTGGTTTAGCGGGGGGGTCTGACAAAAACATTCAGTACTTC. Protein sequence: CASSGLAGGSDKNIQYF.

The rearrangement uses TRBV4-2 and TRBJ1-2, with 8 bases identical to TRBD1. The CDR3 runs 15 residues. V was clipped by 0 bases and J by 7 bases; unmatched bases: 7. Germline-derived CDR1 and CDR2 are LGHNA and YNFKEQ. CDR3 DNA sequence: TGTGCCAGCAGCCAAGATGGGCAGGGGGCAGGTGGCTACACCTTC. Encoded protein: CASSQDGQGAGGYTF.

The rearrangement joins TRBV11-3 to TRBJ2-5; D is ambiguous. Trimming shortened V by 5 bases and J by 2 bases, and 12 bases separated the two germline ends. This CDR3 has 14 residues. Germline CDR1 SGHNT, CDR2 YENEEA. The CDR3 protein is CASSLTGLQETQYF. The CDR3 DNA follows: TGTGCCAGCAGCCTTACGGGTCTGCAAGAGACCCAGTACTTC.

This clone was counted once. The chain employs TRBV5-6 and TRBJ2-2; a weak D match, TRBD2 (5 bases). This CDR3 is built from 14 residues. The germline V and J ends were trimmed by 0 bases and 5 bases, with 8 bases remaining between them. Germline CDR1 reads SGHDT; CDR2 reads YYEEEE. The CDR3 protein is CASSLVGRTGELFF. The CDR3 DNA reads as TGTGCCAGCAGCTTGGTAGGGAGAACCGGGGAGCTGTTTTTT.

The chain employs TRBV2 and TRBJ2-3; 8 bases are shared with TRBD2. V was clipped by 6 bases and J by 0 bases; unmatched bases: 11. The CDR3 sequence is 17 residues long. Per the germline V gene, CDR1 is SNHLY and CDR2 is FYNNEI. The CDR3 nucleotides read TGTGCCAGCAGACAGCGGGAGATGGTTATGAGCACAGATACGCAGTATTTT. It specifies CASRQREMVMSTDTQYF.

This rearrangement joins TRBV5-4 to TRBJ1-3, with D tentatively TRBD1 (6 bases). The germline CDR1 and CDR2 sequences are SGHNT and YYREEE (reference sequence). There are 14 residues in the CDR3. The germline V and J ends were trimmed by 5 bases and 5 bases, with 14 bases remaining between them. The CDR3 sequence: CASSPQGNRNTIYF. Here the CDR3 DNA reads TGTGCCAGCAGTCCCCAGGGGAACAGAAACACCATATATTTT.

The V and J genes are TRBV7-6 and TRBJ2-5; TRBD2 aligns across 8 bases. Unmatched junction bases numbered 10, after V lost 0 bases and J lost 7 bases. This CDR3 region has 16 residues. Germline CDR1 is SGHVS and CDR2 is FNYEAQ. The DNA for the CDR3 is TGTGCCAGCAGCTTAGCGACGGTACGGGGGGGTTCGACCCAGTACTTC. Protein sequence: CASSLATVRGGSTQYF.